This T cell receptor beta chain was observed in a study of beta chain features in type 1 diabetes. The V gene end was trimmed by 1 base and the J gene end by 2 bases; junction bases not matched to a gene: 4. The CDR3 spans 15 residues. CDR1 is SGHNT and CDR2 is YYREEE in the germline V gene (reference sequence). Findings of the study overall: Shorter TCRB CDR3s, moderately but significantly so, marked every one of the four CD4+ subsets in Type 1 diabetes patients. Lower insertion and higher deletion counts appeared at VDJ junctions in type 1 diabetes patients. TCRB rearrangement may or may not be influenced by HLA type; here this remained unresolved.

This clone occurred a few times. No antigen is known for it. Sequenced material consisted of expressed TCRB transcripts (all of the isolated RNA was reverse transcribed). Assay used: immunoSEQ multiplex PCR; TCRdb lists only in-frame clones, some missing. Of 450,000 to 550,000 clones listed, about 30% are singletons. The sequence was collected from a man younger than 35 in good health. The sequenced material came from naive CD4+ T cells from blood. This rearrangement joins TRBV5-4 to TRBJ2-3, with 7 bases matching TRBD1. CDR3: CASSLTGQVTDTQYF. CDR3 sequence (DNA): TGTGCCAGCAGCTTGACCGGACAGGTCACAGATACGCAGTATTTT.